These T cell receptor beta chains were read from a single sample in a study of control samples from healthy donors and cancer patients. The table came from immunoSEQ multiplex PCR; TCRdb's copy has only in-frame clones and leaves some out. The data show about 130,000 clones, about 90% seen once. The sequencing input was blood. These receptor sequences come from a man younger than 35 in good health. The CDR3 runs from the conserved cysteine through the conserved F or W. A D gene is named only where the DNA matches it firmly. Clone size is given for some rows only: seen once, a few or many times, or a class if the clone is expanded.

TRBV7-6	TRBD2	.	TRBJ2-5	CASSLGWDPTRAGETQYF	TGTGCCAGCAGCTTAGGTTGGGACCCGACGAGAGCGGGGGAGACCCAGTACTTC
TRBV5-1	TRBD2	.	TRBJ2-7	CASRREGAYEQYF	TGCGCCAGCAGGCGGGAGGGAGCTTACGAGCAGTACTTC
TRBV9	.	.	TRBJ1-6	CASSVGGRRSYNSPLHF	TGTGCCAGCAGCGTTGGGGGCAGGCGCTCCTATAATTCACCCCTCCACTTT
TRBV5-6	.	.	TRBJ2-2	CASSLLSLSGELFF	TGTGCCAGCAGCTTGTTATCGTTGTCCGGGGAGCTGTTTTTT
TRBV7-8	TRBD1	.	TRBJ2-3	CASSQTGARSTDTQYF	TGTGCCAGCAGCCAAACAGGGGCCCGGAGCACAGATACGCAGTATTTT
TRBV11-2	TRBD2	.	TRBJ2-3	CASRYLAGGTYSTDTQYF	TGTGCCAGCAGATATCTAGCGGGAGGGACCTATAGCACAGATACGCAGTATTTT
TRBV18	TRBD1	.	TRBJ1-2	CASSPAASTGDYGYTF	TGTGCCAGCTCACCTGCGGCTTCTACAGGGGACTATGGCTACACCTTC
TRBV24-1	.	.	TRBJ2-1	CATRAGQTKNEQFF	TGTGCCACCAGGGCGGGGCAGACTAAGAATGAGCAGTTCTTC
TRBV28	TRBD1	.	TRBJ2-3	CASSTPKGAPLDTQYF	TGTGCCAGCAGTACCCCCAAGGGGGCGCCGCTAGATACGCAGTATTTT
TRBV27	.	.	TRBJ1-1	CASSTYLQNTEAFF	TGTGCCAGCAGCACATATTTACAGAACACTGAAGCTTTCTTT
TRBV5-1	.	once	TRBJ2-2	CASSFFREPNTGELFF	TGCGCCAGCAGCTTTTTCCGGGAGCCAAACACCGGGGAGCTGTTTTTT
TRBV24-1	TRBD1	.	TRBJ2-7	CATSGGQVEQYF	TGTGCCACCAGTGGCGGACAGGTCGAGCAGTACTTC
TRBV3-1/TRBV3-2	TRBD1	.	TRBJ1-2	CASSPGGYYGYTF	TGTGCCAGCAGCCCAGGGGGGTACTATGGCTACACCTTC
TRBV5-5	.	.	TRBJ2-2	CASSSVPTGIFNTGELFF	TGTGCCAGCAGCTCCGTACCCACAGGGATATTTAACACCGGGGAGCTGTTTTTT
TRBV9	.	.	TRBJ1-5	CASSVGGGEQPQHF	TGTGCCAGCAGCGTAGGGGGAGGGGAGCAGCCCCAGCATTTT
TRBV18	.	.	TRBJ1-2	CASPLRPPGYGYTF	TGTGCCAGCCCCTTGCGACCACCTGGCTATGGCTACACCTTC
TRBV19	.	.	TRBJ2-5	CASSIRRDIGMETQYF	TGTGCCAGTAGTATAAGGAGAGACATTGGGATGGAGACCCAGTACTTC
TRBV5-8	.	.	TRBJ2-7	CASSRTLGGEQYF	TGTGCCAGCAGTCGGACACTCGGAGGCGAGCAGTACTTC
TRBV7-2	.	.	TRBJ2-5	CASSLGRGRERETQYF	TGTGCCAGCAGCTTAGGTCGGGGCAGAGAGAGAGAGACCCAGTACTTC
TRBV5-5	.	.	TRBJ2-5	CASSPEDVGEWVETQYF	TGTGCCAGCAGCCCGGAGGATGTGGGGGAGTGGGTGGAGACCCAGTACTTC
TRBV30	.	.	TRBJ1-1	CAWSPVSGAFF	TGTGCCTGGAGTCCAGTAAGTGGAGCTTTCTTT
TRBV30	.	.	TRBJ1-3	CAWSVIAGSGNTIYF	TGTGCCTGGAGTGTCATCGCAGGCTCTGGAAACACCATATATTTT
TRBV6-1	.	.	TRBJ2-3	CASSDPGTGTDTQYF	TGTGCCAGCAGTGACCCAGGGACTGGCACAGATACGCAGTATTTT
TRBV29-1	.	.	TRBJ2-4	CSVGVSKNIQYF	TGCAGCGTTGGAGTGTCGAAAAACATTCAGTACTTC
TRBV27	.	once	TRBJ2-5	CASPGRVQETQYF	TGTGCCTCCCCCGGCCGCGTCCAAGAGACCCAGTACTTC
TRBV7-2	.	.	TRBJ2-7	CASSPVPQRDEQYF	TGTGCCAGCAGCCCCGTCCCTCAGCGAGACGAGCAGTACTTC
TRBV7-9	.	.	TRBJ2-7	CASSSGAYEQYF	TGTGCCAGCAGCTCGGGGGCCTACGAGCAGTACTTC
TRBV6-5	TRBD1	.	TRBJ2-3	CASSQDREGPDTQYF	TGTGCCAGCAGTCAGGACAGGGAAGGGCCAGATACGCAGTATTTT
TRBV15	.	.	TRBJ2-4	CATSRGRNSQYF	TGTGCCACCAGCAGGGGGAGAAACTCGCAGTACTTC
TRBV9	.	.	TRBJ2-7	CASSVGGNYEQYF	TGTGCCAGCAGCGTAGGGGGGAACTACGAGCAGTACTTC
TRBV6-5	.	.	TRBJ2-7	CASTDYEQYF	TGTGCCAGCACGGACTACGAGCAGTACTTC